This TCR beta chain is drawn from a study of blood T cells in healthy people across ages. Overall study results and limits: Researchers said unsorted PBMCs prevented a conclusive naive versus antigen-experienced comparison. Age showed a roughly linear inverse relationship with TCR beta diversity per million T cells.

Trimming pared 0 bases from V and 2 bases from J, leaving 8 bases between. CDR1 is MNHEY, CDR2 SVGAGI, per germline. The CDR3 length is 16 residues. Note on this clonotype: Its antigen is as yet unknown.

Alongside a J-beta primer mix, a sample-barcoded 5' primer served in a second PCR lasting about 7 to 11 cycles. TCRdb called the 5' RACE reads again in MiXCR, with one record for every CDR3 protein. The data show 700,000 to 950,000 distinct CDR3 sequences, roughly 64% seen once. This clonotype was obtained from a man in his thirties or forties in good health. The sample taken for sequencing was blood. The chain carries TRBV6-5 and TRBJ2-6; unclear D gene. The CDR3: CASSYSIAPGANVLTF. CDR3 DNA sequence: TGTGCCAGCAGTTACTCAATCGCTCCTGGGGCCAACGTCCTGACTTTC.